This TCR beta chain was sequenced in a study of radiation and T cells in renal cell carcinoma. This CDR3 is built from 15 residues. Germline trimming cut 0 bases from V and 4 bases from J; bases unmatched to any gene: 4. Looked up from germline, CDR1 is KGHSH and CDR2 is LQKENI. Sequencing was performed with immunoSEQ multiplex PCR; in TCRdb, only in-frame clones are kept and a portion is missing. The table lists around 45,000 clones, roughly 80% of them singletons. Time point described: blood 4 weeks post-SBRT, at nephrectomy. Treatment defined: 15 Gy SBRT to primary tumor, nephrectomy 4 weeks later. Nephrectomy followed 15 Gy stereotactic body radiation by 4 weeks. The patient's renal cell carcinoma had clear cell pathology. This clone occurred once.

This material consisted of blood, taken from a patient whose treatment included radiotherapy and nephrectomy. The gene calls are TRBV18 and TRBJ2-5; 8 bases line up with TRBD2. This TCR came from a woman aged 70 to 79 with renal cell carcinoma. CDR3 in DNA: TGTGCCAGCTCACCACCGGTCGGGGGGGGAGAGACCCAGTACTTC. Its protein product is CASSPPVGGGETQYF.